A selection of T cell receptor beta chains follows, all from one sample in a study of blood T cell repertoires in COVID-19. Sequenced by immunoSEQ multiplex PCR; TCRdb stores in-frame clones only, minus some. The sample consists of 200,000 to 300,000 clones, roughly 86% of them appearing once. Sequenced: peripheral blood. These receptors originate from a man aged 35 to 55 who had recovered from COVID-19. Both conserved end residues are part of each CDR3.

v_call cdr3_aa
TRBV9 CASTAGGRTDTQYF
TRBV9 CASSPRQFSGANVLTF
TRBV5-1 CASSLGSTRRPGEQFF
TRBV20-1 CSASQIEQGEQPQHF
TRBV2 CASRRTGLSGANVLTF
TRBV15 CATSGSGSLHNEQFF
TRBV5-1 CASSPGGGVQETQYF
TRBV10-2 CASSELDNSPLHF
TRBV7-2 CASSLGTGFNSPLHF
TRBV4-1 CASSQGIGAGVLGELFF
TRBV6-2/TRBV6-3 CASSVRRASGGFTDTQYF
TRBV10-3 CAISEGRVAGPYNEQFF
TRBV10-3 CAIQEARGETQYF
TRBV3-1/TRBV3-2 CASSPWAGVSYEQYF
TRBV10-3 CATEEGSNQPQHF
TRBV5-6 CASSFLLAGVETQYF
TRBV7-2 CASSSRADYLSYEQYF
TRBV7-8 CASSLGGGRGFF
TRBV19 CASSIDGTSTDTQYF
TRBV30 CAWKGAAEAFF
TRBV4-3 CASSQEIAGGPAQETQYF
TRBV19 CASSMQDRLSGNTIYF
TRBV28 CASREGGAGGKLFF
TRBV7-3 CASSLTGGSDGYTF
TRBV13 CASSPTQGARIF
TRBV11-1 CASSPTTGTEAFF
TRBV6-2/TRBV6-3 CASSSILAARETQYF
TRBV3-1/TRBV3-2 CASSQGPRGRNEQFF
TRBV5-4 CASSRAGGLAGAWQYF
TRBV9 CASSVDPRPGSTEAFF
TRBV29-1 CSVTYDRGSNQPQHF
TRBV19 CASSIEAPGGGYTF
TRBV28 CAVRGQPQETQYF
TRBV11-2 CASSLAGVRVWYF
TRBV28 CASSAHFYEQYF
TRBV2 CASSPTLTSRETQYF
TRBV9 CASSEGDRVSYEQYF
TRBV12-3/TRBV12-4 CASSFTYTEAFF
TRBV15 CATSRSRGQMTKGYEQYF
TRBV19 CASSIGNTDTQYF
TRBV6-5 CASSKPGGMNEQFF
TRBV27 CASSLTAPNFYEQYF
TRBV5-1 CASSFQGLNTEAFF
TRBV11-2 CASSPRGAGGPTGGELFF
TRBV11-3 CASSFARPYGYTF
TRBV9 CASSLMTSGRLNEQFF
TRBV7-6 CASSLGGWDSPLHF
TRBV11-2 CASSTASKGQGRDTQYF
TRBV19 CASSIGGGTHYNEQFF